This T cell receptor (beta chain) was sequenced in a study of T-cell memory formation after mild COVID-19. MiXCR, run by TCRdb on the 5' RACE reads, gives a single entry per CDR3 protein. The table includes tens of thousands of distinct CDR3 sequences, more than 7% detected once. The table lists this clonotype with many counts. Germline CDR1 is SEHNR and CDR2 is FQNEAQ (reference sequence). V shed 2 bases, J shed 2 bases, and the junction held 3 bases outside the gene matches. The CDR3 loop spans 16 amino acids. Sequencing used PBMCs or a T cell subset sorted from them (not recorded which). V is TRBV7-9 and J is TRBJ2-1, with TRBD2 matching 10 bases. The receptor's source is a young man who had mild COVID-19 (a few samples of this study predate the infection). Cell type and time point are not known. CDR3 in DNA: TGTGCCAGCAGCTTAAGCCTAGCGGGGGCCTACAATGAGCAGTTCTTC. Protein: CASSLSLAGAYNEQFF.